The rows below give T cell receptor beta chains drawn from one sample of a study of shared clonotypes between healthy human individuals. Method: immunoSEQ multiplex PCR; TCRdb's copy keeps in-frame clones and lacks some. The sample includes 1,500,000 or so clones, 98% of them seen just once. Material for sequencing was naive CD4+ T cells sorted from blood. The origin of the receptors is a young man in good health. Each CDR3 is given with its conserved first and last residue. A D gene is named only where the DNA matches it firmly.

j_gene | d_gene | v_gene | CDR3aa | CDR3nt
TRBJ1-5 | NA | TRBV18 | CASSLNPDSSNQPQHF | TGTGCCAGCTCACTCAATCCTGACAGCTCCAATCAGCCCCAGCATTTT
TRBJ1-1 | NA | TRBV19 | CASSFYSDTPAFF | TGTGCCAGTAGTTTTTACTCTGACACTCCCGCTTTCTTT
TRBJ2-5 | TRBD2 | TRBV5-1 | CASRREAHQETQYF | TGCGCCAGCAGGCGGGAGGCTCATCAAGAGACCCAGTACTTC
TRBJ1-2 | TRBD1 | TRBV28 | CASHRGSVYGYTF | TGTGCCAGTCACAGGGGATCTGTCTATGGCTACACCTTC
TRBJ2-2 | NA | TRBV7-3 | CASSETITGELFF | TGTGCCAGCAGCGAGACTATTACCGGGGAGCTGTTTTTT
TRBJ1-5 | NA | TRBV6-5 | CASRTRENQPQHF | TGTGCCAGCAGGACCCGGGAGAATCAGCCCCAGCATTTT
TRBJ2-1 | TRBD2 | TRBV9 | CASSVGGGSPYNEQFF | TGTGCCAGCAGCGTAGGAGGCGGGAGTCCCTACAATGAGCAGTTCTTC
TRBJ2-3 | NA | TRBV6-5 | CASSYVASTDTQYF | TGTGCCAGCAGTTACGTCGCAAGCACAGATACGCAGTATTTT
TRBJ1-5 | NA | TRBV10-3 | CATSRENSNQPQHF | TGTGCCACTTCCCGGGAGAATAGCAATCAGCCCCAGCATTTT
TRBJ2-7 | NA | TRBV9 | CASSVSSAYGFEQYF | TGTGCCAGCAGCGTTTCTAGCGCGTACGGTTTCGAGCAGTACTTC